The rows below give T cell receptor beta chains drawn from one sample of a study of identical twins. Each CDR3 protein gets one entry after TCRdb re-called the 5' RACE reads with MiXCR. The sample comprises around 100,000 distinct CDR3 sequences, roughly 6% of which are singletons, and about 12% rests with the top ten. The sequencing input was memory T cells sorted from blood. These receptors came from a woman aged 45 to 65 in good health. CDR3s include the opening cysteine and the closing phenylalanine or tryptophan. The D gene is left open where the match is weak. Clone sizes are given selectively: once, few, many, or a class where the clone is expanded.

TRBJ2-7	TRBV7-9	-	many	TGTGCCAGCAGACCTAGGGACAATCCCTACGAGCAGTACTTC	CASRPRDNPYEQYF
TRBJ1-6	TRBV20-1	-	many	TGCAGTGCTAGTACCCTGAGCTCCTATAATTCACCCCTCCACTTT	CSASTLSSYNSPLHF
TRBJ2-1	TRBV12-3/TRBV12-4	-	many	TGTGCCAGCAACGGGATGGGAAATGAGCAGTTCTTC	CASNGMGNEQFF
TRBJ1-2	TRBV20-1	-	many	TGCAGTGCTAGAGTTGGGCTGACTAACTATGGCTACACCTTC	CSARVGLTNYGYTF
TRBJ2-3	TRBV3-1	-	many	TGTGCCAGCAGCCAAGGAGTGGGATACACAGATACGCAGTATTTT	CASSQGVGYTDTQYF
TRBJ2-7	TRBV4-1	-	many	TGCGCCAGCAGCCAAGAACCTCAGTTTCAGTACTTC	CASSQEPQFQYF
TRBJ2-7	TRBV6-5	-	-	TGTGCCAGCAGTTACACCGGGAGCTCCTACGAGCAGTACTTC	CASSYTGSSYEQYF
TRBJ2-5	TRBV11-2	TRBD2	many	TGTGCCAGCAGCTTGGGACTAGCGAGGGAGACCCAGTACTTC	CASSLGLARETQYF
TRBJ2-2	TRBV20-1	-	many	TGCAGTGCTAGAAGGAACACCGGGGAGCTGTTTTTT	CSARRNTGELFF
TRBJ2-4	TRBV11-3	-	many	TGTGCCAGCAGCTTAGAAATAAACATTCAGTACTTC	CASSLEINIQYF
TRBJ1-3	TRBV4-1	-	many	TGCGCCAGCAGCCAAGTGGCCCGGCGACGTGGAAACACCATATATTTT	CASSQVARRRGNTIYF
TRBJ1-2	TRBV6-2/TRBV6-3	-	many	TGTGCCAGCAGCATGCCCCACTATGGCTACACCTTC	CASSMPHYGYTF
TRBJ2-4	TRBV6-5	-	many	TGTGCCAGCAGTCCGACCGATCTAGCCAAAAACATTCAGTACTTC	CASSPTDLAKNIQYF
TRBJ2-3	TRBV10-2	-	-	TGCGCCAGCAGTAGAACAGATACGCAGTATTTT	CASSRTDTQYF
TRBJ2-3	TRBV12-3/TRBV12-4	-	many	TGTGCCAGCAGTTTTTCCTATGGGGGGACTTCCACAGATACGCAGTATTTT	CASSFSYGGTSTDTQYF
TRBJ2-5	TRBV5-1	-	many	TGCGCCAGCAGCTCGGGACATATTCAAGAGACCCAGTACTTC	CASSSGHIQETQYF
TRBJ2-3	TRBV19	TRBD1	-	TGTGCCAGTAGGGAATGGACAGGGACCACAGATACGCAGTATTTT	CASREWTGTTDTQYF
TRBJ2-3	TRBV20-1	-	many	TGCAGTGCTAGAAGACAGACAGATACGCAGTATTTT	CSARRQTDTQYF
TRBJ1-4	TRBV3-1	-	many	TGTGCCAGCAGCCCAAGATATGGTGAAAAACTGTTTTTT	CASSPRYGEKLFF
TRBJ2-1	TRBV7-3	-	many	TGTGCCAGCAGCCCCCCCTCTAATGAGCAGTTCTTC	CASSPPSNEQFF
TRBJ1-5	TRBV5-1	-	many	TGCGCCAGCAGCCCAGACCCTGGGAGGCCCCAGCATTTT	CASSPDPGRPQHF
TRBJ2-1	TRBV25-1	TRBD2	many	TGTGCCAGCAGTGATCGACTAGCGGGAGAACACCACAATGAGCAGTTCTTC	CASSDRLAGEHHNEQFF
TRBJ2-7	TRBV27	-	many	TGTGCCAGCAGTTCTGGGCGGGGTCGGAAGCAGTACTTC	CASSSGRGRKQYF
TRBJ1-1	TRBV6-1	TRBD1	many	TGTGCCAGCAGCTGGACAGGTGGGAACGCTGAAGCTTTCTTT	CASSWTGGNAEAFF
TRBJ2-1	TRBV18	TRBD2	few	TGTGCCAGCTCCCGGAGTGATAGCGGGATACCATACAATGAGCAGTTCTTC	CASSRSDSGIPYNEQFF
TRBJ2-7	TRBV20-1	-	few	TGCAGTGGGTCTATTGGGGGTTCCGCTTACGAGCAGTACTTC	CSGSIGGSAYEQYF
TRBJ2-5	TRBV20-1	-	many	TGCAGTGCCCAAACTATAGCAGGCCAAGAGACCCAGTACTTC	CSAQTIAGQETQYF
TRBJ2-5	TRBV7-6	TRBD2	many	TGTGCCAGCAGCCTAGCGGGACAAATCGGAGAGACCCAGTACTTC	CASSLAGQIGETQYF
TRBJ2-7	TRBV7-9	TRBD1	many	TGTGCCAGCGGGGATGGGACAGTTAGCTACGAGCAGTACTTC	CASGDGTVSYEQYF
TRBJ2-1	TRBV24-1	-	many	TGTGCCACCCTAGAAGACCCAGGGGCTAGCAGGTACAATGAGCAGTTCTTC	CATLEDPGASRYNEQFF
TRBJ2-1	TRBV7-8	TRBD1	-	TGTGCCAGCAGCCACCGGGGACAGGGAAGGAACAATGAGCAGTTCTTC	CASSHRGQGRNNEQFF
TRBJ2-2	TRBV5-6	-	many	TGTGCCAGCAGCTTGGGACTAGATAGCGGGGAGCTGTTTTTT	CASSLGLDSGELFF
TRBJ1-1	TRBV12-3/TRBV12-4	-	many	TGTGCCAGCAGTGGGAAAGGGGAAGGGGAAGCTTTCTTT	CASSGKGEGEAFF
TRBJ1-1	TRBV10-3	-	many	TGTGCCATCAGTGATGGCAGGACCAATTTGAACACTGAAGCTTTCTTT	CAISDGRTNLNTEAFF
TRBJ2-5	TRBV19	TRBD2	once	TGTGCCAGTAGTGTCGACACGGGACTAGCGGGAGTGGGAGAGACCCAGTACTTC	CASSVDTGLAGVGETQYF
TRBJ2-2	TRBV5-5	TRBD1	many	TGTGCCAGCAGCTTCCCTTCCGGGACAGGGGGTACCGGGGAGCTGTTTTTT	CASSFPSGTGGTGELFF
TRBJ2-1	TRBV23-1	TRBD2	-	TGCGCCAGCTCCCGGAAGACTAGCGGCGGAAATGAGCAGTTCTTC	CASSRKTSGGNEQFF
TRBJ2-3	TRBV20-1	TRBD2	many	TGCAGTGCTAATAGCGGGAGTTTCCTGAATACGCAGTATTTT	CSANSGSFLNTQYF
TRBJ2-1	TRBV23-1	-	few	TGCGCCAGCGTCGGGTGCAATGAGCAGTTCTTC	CASVGCNEQFF
TRBJ2-1	TRBV20-1	-	-	TGCAGTGTGCGGAAATACAATGAGCAGTTCTTC	CSVRKYNEQFF
TRBJ2-1	TRBV5-1	-	many	TGCGCCAGCTCCTCTGGGGTTCGGGAGCAGTTCTTC	CASSSGVREQFF
TRBJ2-1	TRBV12-5	-	few	TGTGCTAGTGGTCTTATCTATGAGCAGTTCTTC	CASGLIYEQFF
TRBJ2-2	TRBV4-1	-	many	TGCGCCAGCAGTCCGGTGGTCGGGGAGCTGTTTTTT	CASSPVVGELFF
TRBJ1-1	TRBV28	TRBD1	many	TGTGCCAGCAGCCTACCCATCAGGACAGGAGCGGAAGCTTTCTTT	CASSLPIRTGAEAFF
TRBJ1-5	TRBV28	-	many	TGTGCCAGCAGTTTAGCGAGTTACAATCAGCCCCAGCATTTT	CASSLASYNQPQHF
TRBJ2-7	TRBV10-3	TRBD1	many	TGTGCCATCAACGCCCCGGGACAGGGATTCCCCGAGCAGTACTTC	CAINAPGQGFPEQYF
TRBJ2-4	TRBV12-3/TRBV12-4	TRBD1	many	TGTGCCAGCAGTAGACAGGGTAGGAACATTCAGTACTTC	CASSRQGRNIQYF
TRBJ1-2	TRBV19	-	many	TGTGCCAGTAGTATAGGCCGCCGACAGGCGTATGGCTACACCTTC	CASSIGRRQAYGYTF
TRBJ2-5	TRBV6-5	TRBD2	many	TGTGCCAGCACCCGCGGGCAACTAGCGGATGGACAAGAGACCCAGTACTTC	CASTRGQLADGQETQYF